This T cell receptor beta chain was sequenced for a study of blood T cell repertoires in COVID-19. Study details: COVID-19 samples from acute and convalescent phases originated in the United States, Italy and Spain.

The V gene end was trimmed by 8 bases and the J gene end by 5 bases; junction bases not matched to a gene: 3. CDR3 length: 13 residues. This clone was counted once. The table came from immunoSEQ multiplex PCR; TCRdb's copy has only in-frame clones and leaves some out. This table has about 100,000 clones, just over 85% appearing once. The receptor was derived from a human donor in a cohort sampled during active COVID-19. Sequenced material: peripheral blood. The chain links TRBV12-3 or TRBV12-4 to TRBJ1-5; TRBD1 matches at 10 bases. In DNA, the CDR3 is TGTGCCAGCCGGACAGGGGGGTATCAGCCCCAGCATTTT. This sequence encodes CASRTGGYQPQHF.